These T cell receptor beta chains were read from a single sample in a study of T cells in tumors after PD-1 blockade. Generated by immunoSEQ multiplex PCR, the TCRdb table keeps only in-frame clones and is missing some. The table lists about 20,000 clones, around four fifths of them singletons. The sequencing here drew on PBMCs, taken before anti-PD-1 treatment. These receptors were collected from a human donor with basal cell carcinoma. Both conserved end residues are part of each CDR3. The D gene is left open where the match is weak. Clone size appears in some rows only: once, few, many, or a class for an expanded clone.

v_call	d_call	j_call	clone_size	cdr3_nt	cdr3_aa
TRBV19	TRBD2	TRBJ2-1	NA	TGTGCCAGTATGGTGACCGGGACTAGCATGTCTGAGCAGTTCTTC	CASMVTGTSMSEQFF
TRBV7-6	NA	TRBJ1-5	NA	TGTGCCAGCAGCTCAGGGATAGGGCAGCCCCAGCATTTT	CASSSGIGQPQHF
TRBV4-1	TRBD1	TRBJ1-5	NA	TGCGCCAGCAGCCAAGATTCATATCGGGGACAGGGGAGAAGAGGCAATCAGCCCCAGCATTTT	CASSQDSYRGQGRRGNQPQHF
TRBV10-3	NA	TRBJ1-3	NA	TGTGCCATCAAACAGTCCGACAGAGACTCTGGAAACACCATATATTTT	CAIKQSDRDSGNTIYF
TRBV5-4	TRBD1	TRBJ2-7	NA	TGTGCCAGCGGAATAGGGTCGACAGGGCCAACCTACGAGCAGTACTTC	CASGIGSTGPTYEQYF
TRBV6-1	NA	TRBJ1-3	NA	TGTGCCAGCAGTGAGACAGCGAACTCTGGAAACACCATATATTTT	CASSETANSGNTIYF
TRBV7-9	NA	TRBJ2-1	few	TGTGCCAGCATCCGGACTGGAAGCGGCAATGAGCAGTTCTTC	CASIRTGSGNEQFF
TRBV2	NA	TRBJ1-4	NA	TGTGCCAGCAGATCTTCCGCAACTAATGAAAAACTGTTTTTT	CASRSSATNEKLFF
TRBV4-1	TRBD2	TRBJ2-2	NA	TGCGCCAGCAGCCCCAGACTAGCGGGAGACACCGGGGAGCTGTTTTTT	CASSPRLAGDTGELFF
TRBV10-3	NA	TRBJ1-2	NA	TGTGCCATCACCATAGGTCGGGGACCGTATGGCTACACCTTC	CAITIGRGPYGYTF
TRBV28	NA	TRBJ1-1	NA	TGTGCCAGCAGAGACCCGGGACAACTGAACACTGAAGCTTTCTTT	CASRDPGQLNTEAFF
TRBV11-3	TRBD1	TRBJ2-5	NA	TGTGCCAGCAGCCTAGGGACAGGGTCTGTGGAGACCCAGTACTTC	CASSLGTGSVETQYF
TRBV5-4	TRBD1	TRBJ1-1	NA	TGTGCCAGCAGCTTGATCGACAGGGGGAACACTGAAGCTTTCTTT	CASSLIDRGNTEAFF
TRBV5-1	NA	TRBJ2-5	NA	TGCGCCAGCAGCCTCAGGGGCACCTTTGAGACCCAGTACTTC	CASSLRGTFETQYF
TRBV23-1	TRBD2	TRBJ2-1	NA	TGCGCCAGCAGTCAAACTAGCGGGAGTTCCTACAATGAGCAGTTCTTC	CASSQTSGSSYNEQFF
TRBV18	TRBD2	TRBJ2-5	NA	TGTGCCAGCTCACAGGGGACTAGCGGGAGTTCCCAGTACTTC	CASSQGTSGSSQYF
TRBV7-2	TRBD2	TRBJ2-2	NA	TGTGCCAGCAGCTTAGCGGTGTCGGGAGGAGGGGAGCTGTTTTTT	CASSLAVSGGGELFF
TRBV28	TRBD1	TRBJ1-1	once	TGTGCCAGCAGAACCGGGACAGGGAGGACTGAAGCTTTCTTT	CASRTGTGRTEAFF
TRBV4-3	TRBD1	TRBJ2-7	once	TGCGCCAGCAGCCTGGACAGGGTGTCCTTCGAGCAGTACTTC	CASSLDRVSFEQYF
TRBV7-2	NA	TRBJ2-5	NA	TGTGCCAGCAGCTCAAGACTTACTGGAGAGACCCAGTACTTC	CASSSRLTGETQYF
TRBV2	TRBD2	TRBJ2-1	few	TGTGCCCGCTGTTATGGGTGGGCGGGGGAGGGGAGCTCCTACAATGAGCAGTTCTTC	CARCYGWAGEGSSYNEQFF
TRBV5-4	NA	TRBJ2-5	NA	TGTGCCAGCAGCTCCCCGTCTAGCTTGGAGACCCAGTACTTC	CASSSPSSLETQYF
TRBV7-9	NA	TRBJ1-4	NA	TGTGCCAGCAGCGTAGGCGTAGGGTCTGGGGAAAAACTGTTTTTT	CASSVGVGSGEKLFF
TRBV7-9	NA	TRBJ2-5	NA	TGTGCCAGCAGCTTTCGGGTAAACGGGCCCCAAGAGACCCAGTACTTC	CASSFRVNGPQETQYF
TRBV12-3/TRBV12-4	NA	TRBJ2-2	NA	TGTGCCAGCATGCGTACCGGGGAGCTGTTTTTT	CASMRTGELFF
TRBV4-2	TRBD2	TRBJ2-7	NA	TGTGCCAGCAGCCAACTAGCGGGAGGCTACGAGCAGTACTTC	CASSQLAGGYEQYF
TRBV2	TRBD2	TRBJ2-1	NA	TGTCCCAGCTGTTACGGGGGGGCGCGGGTGGGGAGCTCCTACAATGAGCAGTTCTTC	CPSCYGGARVGSSYNEQFF